The 21 T cell receptor beta chains in this list originate from one sample, sequenced in a study of T cell responses to AZD1222 COVID-19 vaccine (dated by TCRdb to the early 2020s). The library was obtained by the immunoSEQ multiplex PCR assay. TCRdb's version of the immuneACCESS table is confined to in-frame rearrangements and falls short of the full clone set. An unresolved V gene accounts for under half of the shortfall where checked; the remainder is of unknown origin. For this sample there are 95,000 to 120,000 clones; about 82% appear just once. The ten largest clonotypes hold around 3.2% of the sample. In light of the paper, this sample's time point label describes: baseline before first vaccination. Specimen: peripheral blood, collected on day 0 of AZD1222 vaccination. The source of these receptors is an adult in good health.

The genes are TRBV15 and TRBJ1-4; D is undetermined. V gave up 3 bases and J gave up 8 bases, with 13 bases separating them. The germline V gene has CDR1 LNHNV and CDR2 YYDKDF (reference sequence). The CDR3 runs to 14 residues. The CDR3 DNA sequence: TGTGCCACCAGCAGCCCCGGCCTTGGGGAAAAACTGTTTTTT. It specifies CATSSPGLGEKLFF.

The J gene is TRBJ2-2, the V gene TRBV2; D might be TRBD1 (5 bases). CDR3 length equals 14 residues. Germline CDR1 and CDR2: SNHLY and FYNNEI. V lost 3 bases and J 4 bases, leaving 9 bases between the germline ends. CDR3 residues: CASSDVDSTGELFF. The CDR3 region has the DNA TGTGCCAGCAGTGATGTAGACAGCACCGGGGAGCTGTTTTTT.

This clone appeared a single time. The chain has TRBV6-5 and TRBJ2-7; 9 bases align to TRBD1. The CDR3 is 14 amino acids. CDR1 is MNHEY, CDR2 SVGAGI, per germline. The V gene end was trimmed by 6 bases and the J gene end by 5 bases; junction bases not matched to a gene: 8. CDR3 amino acids: CASSPGTGSNEQYF. CDR3 coding DNA: TGTGCCAGCAGCCCCGGGACAGGGTCCAACGAGCAGTACTTC.

This chain uses TRBV29-1 with TRBJ2-3; D could derive from TRBD1 or TRBD2 (5 bases each). V was trimmed by 3 bases and J by 3 bases, leaving 7 bases between them. From germline, CDR1 is SQVTM and CDR2 ANQGSEA. The CDR3 covers 12 residues. CDR3 region: CSVDEGTDTQYF. CDR3 DNA sequence: TGCAGCGTTGACGAGGGGACAGATACGCAGTATTTT.

The chain employs TRBV28 and TRBJ2-3; a possible D gene is TRBD2 (6 bases). Germline loops: CDR1 MDHEN, CDR2 SYDVKM. The CDR3 loop spans 13 amino acids. The V end lost 7 bases, the J end lost 6 bases, and 14 bases lay between the germline ends. The DNA of the CDR3 is TGTGCCAGCAACCTCGAGGGGAGGGATACGCAGTATTTT. It is translated as CASNLEGRDTQYF.

V gene TRBV4-3 combines with J gene TRBJ2-1, with a tentative D call TRBD1 (7 bases). This CDR3 has 16 amino acids. Germline values: CDR1 LGHNA, CDR2 YSLEER. V was clipped by 0 bases and J by 1 base, with 10 bases between them. The CDR3 sequence: CASSQDRGRSYNEQFF. In DNA form, the CDR3 reads TGCGCCAGCAGCCAAGACAGGGGGAGGTCCTACAATGAGCAGTTCTTC.

Only a few counts were recorded for this clone. The V call is TRBV5-1, the J call TRBJ2-7; 10 bases agree with TRBD1. The J segment lost 7 bases and the V segment lost 3 bases, leaving 7 bases of the junction unmatched. The germline V gene has CDR1 SGHRS and CDR2 YFSETQ. CDR3 size: 14 residues. The CDR3 spells CASSSGTGVGEQYF. The CDR3 DNA follows: TGCGCCAGCAGCTCGGGGACAGGGGTTGGAGAGCAGTACTTC.

V is TRBV7-9 and J is TRBJ1-5, with TRBD1 matching over 7 bases. CDR1 is SEHNR and CDR2 is FQNEAQ in the germline V gene (reference sequence). This CDR3 is built from 14 residues. Germline trimming cut 9 bases from V and 6 bases from J; bases unmatched to any gene: 11. CDR3 DNA: TGTGCCAGTTCGGGGGCAGGGGGGACTCAGCCCCAGCATTTT. Its translation: CASSGAGGTQPQHF. Together with reference TRBV7-9 and TRBJ1-5, the CDR3 gives the full variable domain: DTGVSQNPRHKITKRGQNVTFRCDPISEHNRLYWYRQTLGQGPEFLTYFQNEAQLEKSRLLSDRFSAERPKGSFSTLEIQRTEQGDSAMYLCASSGAGGTQPQHFGDGTRLSIL.

J is TRBJ2-5 and V is TRBV2; 14 bases are shared with TRBD2. With 6 bases clipped from V and 2 bases from J, the junction kept 5 bases outside the gene matches. The germline gives CDR1 SNHLY, CDR2 FYNNEI. This CDR3 region has 16 residues. CDR3 residues: CASRATSGGVQETQYF. For the CDR3, the DNA is TGTGCCAGCAGGGCGACTAGCGGGGGGGTACAAGAGACCCAGTACTTC.

The J gene is TRBJ1-4, the V gene TRBV27; TRBD1 is a possible D gene (5 bases). The V gene's germline CDR1 is MNHEY and CDR2 SMNVEV (reference sequence). V was cut by 0 bases and J by 2 bases, with 13 bases left in between. The CDR3 consists of 17 residues. The CDR3 DNA is TGTGCCAGCAGTTTATCGTGGGGCATCAGGACTAATGAAAAACTGTTTTTT. Amino acids: CASSLSWGIRTNEKLFF.

V and J are TRBV28 and TRBJ1-1; 7 bases agree with TRBD1. This CDR3 has 13 amino acids. The V gene end was trimmed by 6 bases and the J gene end by 4 bases; junction bases not matched to a gene: 5. Per the germline V gene, CDR1 is MDHEN and CDR2 is SYDVKM. Here the CDR3 reads CASRTGSTTEAFF. DNA for the CDR3: TGTGCCAGCAGGACAGGGTCCACCACTGAAGCTTTCTTT.

This clone was seen more than once but under ten times. The V and J genes are TRBV13 and TRBJ1-1; D remains ambiguous. Between the trimmed V and J ends, which lost 4 bases and 0 bases, there was a span of 15 bases. Germline V lookup: CDR1 PRHDT, CDR2 FYEKMQ (reference sequence). The CDR3 has 16 residues. CDR3 nucleotides: TGTGCCAGCAGCTCCCTGGGGAGAAACATGAACACTGAAGCTTTCTTT. Translation gives CASSSLGRNMNTEAFF.

This chain's CDR3 is CASSRGPRSSYEQYF. The CDR3 nucleotides are TGTGCCAGCAGCCGGGGGCCCAGGAGCTCCTACGAGCAGTACTTC. This chain uses TRBV5-6 with TRBJ2-7; D is perhaps TRBD1 or TRBD2 (6 bases each). V was trimmed by 4 bases and J by 0 bases, leaving 14 bases between them. This CDR3 region has 15 residues. The germline CDR1 and CDR2 sequences are SGHDT and YYEEEE.

This clone was counted a few times. The chain joins TRBV5-1 to TRBJ1-1; unclear D gene. Germline assignment: CDR1 SGHRS and CDR2 YFSETQ. V lost 2 bases and J 0 bases, leaving 11 bases between the germline ends. The CDR3 has 15 residues. In DNA form, the CDR3 reads TGCGCCAGCAGCTTTCCAGCTTCTATGAACACTGAAGCTTTCTTT. Its protein is CASSFPASMNTEAFF. The whole variable domain, remainder taken from reference TRBV5-1 and TRBJ1-1, is KAGVTQTPRYLIKTRGQQVTLSCSPISGHRSVSWYQQTPGQGLQFLFEYFSETQRNKGNFPGRFSGRQFSNSRSEMNVSTLELGDSALYLCASSFPASMNTEAFFGQGTRLTVV.

This chain joins TRBV6-6 and TRBJ2-3, with TRBD2 matching 8 bases. This CDR3 is 17 amino acids long. V trimming: 5 bases; J trimming: 5 bases; junction bases outside the gene matches: 15. Germline values: CDR1 MNHNY, CDR2 SVGAGI (reference sequence). The chain's CDR3 is CASSPPPGGPGVDTQYF. The CDR3 DNA follows: TGTGCCAGCAGTCCCCCTCCGGGGGGGCCGGGGGTAGATACGCAGTATTTT.

The chain recombines TRBV5-5 with TRBJ2-7, with D possibly called TRBD1 or TRBD2 (5 bases each). CDR1 is SGHKS and CDR2 is YYEKEE in the germline V gene (reference sequence). Deletions cut 4 bases from V and 2 bases from J, with 10 bases between. The CDR3 runs 13 residues. The CDR3 loop reads CASSPGRAYEQYF. CDR3 DNA: TGTGCCAGCAGCCCGGGACGGGCCTACGAGCAGTACTTC.

The V and J genes are TRBV24-1 and TRBJ1-3; D gene unclear. With 3 bases removed from V and 4 bases from J, the gap between germline ends came to 3 bases. The CDR3 length is 12 residues. Germline values: CDR1 KGHDR, CDR2 SFDVKD. The CDR3 DNA sequence: TGTGCCACCAGTGATCCAGGAAACACCATATATTTT. Translating gives CATSDPGNTIYF.

The chain links TRBV5-4 to TRBJ1-1; no clear D gene. CDR3 length: 13 residues. CDR1 SGHNT and CDR2 YYREEE come from the germline V gene (reference sequence). V lost 0 bases and J 3 bases, leaving 6 bases between the germline ends. The CDR3, as DNA: TGTGCCAGCAGCTTGGACGGGGACACTGAAGCTTTCTTT. This translates into CASSLDGDTEAFF.

The rearrangement links TRBV6-1 to TRBJ1-1, with 7 bases lining up with TRBD1. The CDR3 sequence is 16 residues long. J was trimmed by 0 bases and V by 4 bases; bases with no gene match: 8. Germline loops: CDR1 MNHNS, CDR2 SASEGT. The CDR3 DNA is TGTGCCAGCAGTGTCAGGGGGAATCTCTTGAACACTGAAGCTTTCTTT. Its translation: CASSVRGNLLNTEAFF.

V gene TRBV6-5 combines with J gene TRBJ2-5, with unresolved D. This CDR3 region has 14 residues. The germline V gene has CDR1 MNHEY and CDR2 SVGAGI. The ends were cut back, 0 bases at V and 4 bases at J, with 9 bases in the middle. The CDR3 nucleotides are TGTGCCAGCAGTTACTCAGGTTTGGGAGAGACCCAGTACTTC. Its protein is CASSYSGLGETQYF.

The chain couples TRBV5-4 to TRBJ2-3, with 9 nucleotides matching TRBD2. Germline V gene data show CDR1 as SGHNT and CDR2 as YYREEE (reference sequence). The CDR3 is 18 residues long. V lost 3 bases, J lost 3 bases, and 14 bases stayed unmatched. In DNA form, the CDR3 reads TGTGCCAGCAGCTCCCAATTAGCGGGGGCTGGGGCGACAGATACGCAGTATTTT. Translated: CASSSQLAGAGATDTQYF.